The 22 T cell receptor beta chains listed next were all sequenced from one sample in a study of beta chain features in type 1 diabetes. Of the isolated RNA, all was reverse transcribed, and so the sequenced material was expressed TCRB transcripts. Data came from immunoSEQ multiplex PCR; TCRdb stores just in-frame clones and leaves some out. Of under 300,000 clones listed, around 22% were seen once; the top ten hold about 0.012%. Their specific antigens are unknown. General study findings and limits: A moderate, significant TCRB CDR3 shortening appeared in type 1 diabetes across four CD4+ subsets.

Sequences were obtained from naive CD4+ T cells from blood. Receptors were obtained from a woman in her 30s with type 1 diabetes.

The sample holds a few counts of this clone. J is TRBJ2-7 and V is TRBV9; 7 nucleotides agree with TRBD2. The CDR3 length is 17 residues. Germline assignment: CDR1 SGDLS and CDR2 YYNGEE. After removal of 0 bases from V and 0 bases from J, the junction contained 9 bases not matched to a gene. The CDR3 here is CASSVEGGSHSSYEQYF. The CDR3 bases are TGTGCCAGCAGCGTAGAGGGAGGGAGTCACTCCTCCTACGAGCAGTACTTC.

This clone was seen a few times. The gene calls are TRBV5-6 and TRBJ1-1; D might be TRBD1 (5 bases). The germline gives CDR1 SGHDT, CDR2 YYEEEE. Trimming shortened V by 0 bases and J by 1 base, and 10 bases separated the two germline ends. This CDR3 contains 15 residues. CDR3 sequence reads: CASSLGSGKNTEAFF. In DNA, the CDR3 is TGTGCCAGCAGCTTGGGTTCAGGGAAGAACACTGAAGCTTTCTTT.

This clone showed up just a few times. The rearrangement links TRBV9 to TRBJ2-3, with 8 bases aligning to TRBD1. This CDR3 spans 15 amino acids. CDR1 is SGDLS and CDR2 is YYNGEE in the germline V gene. V lost 0 bases to trimming and J lost 0 bases; unmatched junction nucleotides: 0. CDR3: CASSVGQGSTDTQYF. CDR3 DNA: TGTGCCAGCAGCGTAGGACAGGGGAGCACAGATACGCAGTATTTT. Complete variable domain (other parts from reference TRBV9 and TRBJ2-3): DSGVTQTPKHLITATGQRVTLRCSPRSGDLSVYWYQQSLDQGLQFLIQYYNGEERAKGNILERFSAQQFPDLHSELNLSSLELGDSALYFCASSVGQGSTDTQYFGPGTRLTVL.

This clone was picked up a small number of times. The rearrangement joins TRBV6-5 to TRBJ2-6; D possibly corresponds to TRBD1 (5 bases). CDR1 and CDR2 from the germline V gene are MNHEY and SVGAGI. There are 14 residues in the CDR3. V dropped 7 bases and J dropped 0 bases, with 7 bases sitting between them. This CDR3 is CASTTDSGANVLTF. The CDR3 nucleotides are TGTGCCAGCACGACAGACTCTGGGGCCAACGTCCTGACTTTC.

The J gene is TRBJ1-5, the V gene TRBV18; TRBD1 agrees at 7 bases. The CDR3 contains 15 residues. Losses at the gene ends were 3 bases for V and 6 bases for J; bases not matched to a gene: 8. Germline assignment: CDR1 KGHSH and CDR2 LQKENI. The CDR3 DNA reads TGTGCCAGCTCACCTCTGACAGGGCTCGGTCAGCCCCAGCATTTT. Translated: CASSPLTGLGQPQHF.

This clone was detected only a few times. CDR3 loop: CASSPRYMNTEAFF. CDR3 DNA: TGTGCCAGCAGCCCGAGGTACATGAACACTGAAGCTTTCTTT. The chain recombines TRBV7-6 with TRBJ1-1, with D unresolved. V dropped 5 bases and J dropped 0 bases, with 10 bases sitting between them. Germline V gene sequence: CDR1 SGHVS, CDR2 FNYEAQ. This CDR3 spans 14 amino acids.

The chain couples TRBV30 to TRBJ1-2; 10 bases line up with TRBD1. There are 13 residues in the CDR3. Germline CDR1 reads GTSNPN; CDR2 reads SVGIG (reference sequence). Trimming removed 1 base from V and 8 bases from J; junction bases left unmatched: 4. The CDR3 here is CAWSGRTGGGYTF. CDR3 DNA sequence: TGTGCCTGGAGTGGCAGGACAGGGGGAGGCTACACCTTC. The full variable domain, rest sourced from reference TRBV30 and TRBJ1-2, is SQTIHQWPATLVQPVGSPLSLECTVEGTSNPNLYWYRQAAGRGLQLLFYSVGIGQISSEVPQNLSASRPQDRQFILSSKKLLLSDSGFYLCAWSGRTGGGYTFGSGTRLTVV.

This clone was counted once. V is TRBV7-8 and J is TRBJ2-7; the match to TRBD1 covers 8 bases. The CDR3 totals 15 residues. Germline V gene sequence: CDR1 SGHVS, CDR2 FQNEAQ. V shed 0 bases, J shed 3 bases, and the junction held 4 bases outside the gene matches. The CDR3 bases are TGTGCCAGCAGCTTAGCGTGGACAGGGAACTACGAGCAGTACTTC. Translation: CASSLAWTGNYEQYF.

The chain recombines TRBV4-1 with TRBJ1-1, with D unresolved. The V gene's germline CDR1 is MGHRA and CDR2 YSYEKL. V dropped 0 bases and J dropped 4 bases, with 6 bases sitting between them. CDR3 size: 13 residues. CDR3 DNA sequence: TGCGCCAGCAGCCAAGATAGAAGCACTGAAGCTTTCTTT. This sequence encodes CASSQDRSTEAFF.

The DNA of the CDR3 is TGTGCCAGCAGTTACGTAAGGACTAGTCGCACAGATACGCAGTATTTT. This sequence encodes CASSYVRTSRTDTQYF. The chain links TRBV6-5 to TRBJ2-3; 7 nucleotides line up with TRBD2. The CDR3 spans 16 residues. The trim removed 2 bases at V and 1 base at J, leaving 6 bases unmatched. Per the germline V gene, CDR1 is MNHEY and CDR2 is SVGAGI.

The chain has TRBV5-1 and TRBJ2-3; TRBD2 agrees at 16 bases. This CDR3 has 19 amino acids. V trimming: 1 base; J trimming: 6 bases; junction bases outside the gene matches: 11. Germline loops: CDR1 SGHRS, CDR2 YFSETQ. CDR3 DNA sequence: TGCGCCAGCAGCTTGTTTGGGCCCGGGACTAGCGGGAGGGCGGATACGCAGTATTTT. It translates to CASSLFGPGTSGRADTQYF. Based on the CDR3 plus reference TRBV5-1 and TRBJ2-3, the full variable domain is KAGVTQTPRYLIKTRGQQVTLSCSPISGHRSVSWYQQTPGQGLQFLFEYFSETQRNKGNFPGRFSGRQFSNSRSEMNVSTLELGDSALYLCASSLFGPGTSGRADTQYFGPGTRLTVL.

This clone was observed a handful of times. The chain uses TRBV25-1 and TRBJ2-1, with D maybe TRBD2 (5 bases). Germline lookup yields CDR1 MGHDK and CDR2 SYGVNS. V lost 3 bases, J lost 6 bases, and 12 bases lay in between. The CDR3 covers 14 residues. This chain's CDR3 is CASSDTDGLNEQFF. CDR3 sequence (DNA): TGTGCCAGCAGTGACACGGACGGACTCAATGAGCAGTTCTTC.

The V and J genes are TRBV29-1 and TRBJ1-2, with unresolved D. Trimming took 7 bases from V and 8 from J, leaving 23 bases between them. Germline assignment: CDR1 SQVTM and CDR2 ANQGSEA. The CDR3 runs to 14 residues. The CDR3 region is CSDRRGGVEKGYTF. DNA for the CDR3: TGCAGCGACCGTCGGGGTGGGGTGGAAAAAGGCTACACCTTC.

The genes are TRBV5-1 and TRBJ2-7; 9 bases align to TRBD2. The V and J ends lost 5 bases and 7 bases, in that order; junction bases with no gene match: 16. The CDR3 is 16 residues long. Germline V CDR1 and CDR2: SGHRS, YFSETQ. For the CDR3, the DNA is TGCGCCAGCAGGTTCGCTCCGGGACTAGCCTCGGGAGAGCAGTACTTC. Encoded protein: CASRFAPGLASGEQYF.

The J gene is TRBJ2-7, the V gene TRBV21-1; the D call TRBD1 from the table was never checked on the DNA. TRBV21-1 is a documented pseudogene. The CDR3 loop spans 16 amino acids. CDR3 in amino acids: CASSLKRDRLSYEQYF. Written as DNA, the CDR3 is TGTGCCAGCAGCCTAAAGAGGGACAGACTTTCCTACGAGCAGTACTTC.

This clone was counted only a few times. The J gene is TRBJ2-2, the V gene TRBV25-1; weak D call: TRBD1 (5 bases). This CDR3 comprises 15 residues. V was pared by 2 bases and J by 4 bases, with 11 bases between. Per germline, CDR1 MGHDK and CDR2 SYGVNS. CDR3 residues: CASSEIGHATGELFF. CDR3 nucleotides: TGTGCCAGCAGTGAAATAGGACACGCCACCGGGGAGCTGTTTTTT. The variable domain in full, with the rest retrieved from reference TRBV25-1 and TRBJ2-2, is EADIYQTPRYLVIGTGKKITLECSQTMGHDKMYWYQQDPGMELHLIHYSYGVNSTEKGDLSSESTVSRIRTEHFPLTLESARPSHTSQYLCASSEIGHATGELFFGEGSRLTVL.

This clone was counted a few times. J is TRBJ2-1 and V is TRBV19; D is uncertain. Trimming removed 5 bases at V and 6 bases at J, with 5 bases between. The V gene's germline CDR1 is LNHDA and CDR2 SQIVND (reference sequence). The CDR3 length is 11 residues. The CDR3 DNA sequence: TGTGCCAGTAGTGTCGTCAATGAGCAGTTCTTC. This encodes CASSVVNEQFF.

The chain employs TRBV7-3 and TRBJ2-1, with 9 bases lining up with TRBD2. The germline gives CDR1 SGHTA, CDR2 FQGTGA. The CDR3 totals 16 residues. V trimming: 2 bases; J trimming: 2 bases; junction bases outside the gene matches: 4. The CDR3 sequence is CASSLSRTSAYNEQFF. The CDR3 nucleotides read TGTGCCAGCAGCTTATCGCGGACTAGCGCCTACAATGAGCAGTTCTTC.

This clone has a handful of counts. The chain links TRBV2 to TRBJ2-2, with D possibly being TRBD1 (5 bases). The germline V gene encodes CDR1 SNHLY and CDR2 FYNNEI. V was trimmed by 7 bases and J by 5 bases, leaving 8 bases between them. The CDR3 runs to 12 residues. CDR3 coding DNA: TGTGCCAGCAAGGGGATAACCGGGGAGCTGTTTTTT. Translated, it gives CASKGITGELFF. The full variable domain, its missing parts supplied by reference TRBV2 and TRBJ2-2, is EPEVTQTPSHQVTQMGQEVILRCVPISNHLYFYWYRQILGQKVEFLVSFYNNEISEKSEIFDDQFSVERPDGSNFTLKIRSTKLEDSAMYFCASKGITGELFFGEGSRLTVL.

This clone was counted only a few times. This chain uses TRBV14 with TRBJ2-1; D may be TRBD2 (6 bases). The V end was cut by 3 bases, the J end by 5 bases, with 11 bases between. The CDR3 spans 14 residues. The germline gives CDR1 SGHDN, CDR2 FVKESK. This CDR3 is CASSQRTIHNEQFF. Here the CDR3 DNA reads TGTGCCAGCAGCCAGAGGACTATTCACAATGAGCAGTTCTTC.

This chain links TRBV10-3 with TRBJ2-7; TRBD2 aligns across 8 bases. Per the germline V gene, CDR1 is ENHRY and CDR2 is SYGVKD. The CDR3 sequence is 13 residues long. This CDR3 is CAIGGGLPYEQYF. The CDR3 bases are TGTGCGATCGGGGGGGGACTACCCTACGAGCAGTACTTC.

This clone occurred a few times. The V and J genes are TRBV14 and TRBJ2-1; D gene unclear. CDR3 size: 14 residues. V dropped 1 base and J dropped 5 bases, with 9 bases sitting between them. CDR1 is SGHDN and CDR2 is FVKESK in the germline V gene. The CDR3 region has the DNA TGTGCCAGCAGCCAAGCCCCTACTCACAATGAGCAGTTCTTC. It translates to CASSQAPTHNEQFF. The entire variable domain, with the rest obtained from reference TRBV14 and TRBJ2-1, is as follows: EAGVTQFPSHSVIEKGQTVTLRCDPISGHDNLYWYRRVMGKEIKFLLHFVKESKQDESGMPNNRFLAERTGGTYSTLKVQPAELEDSGVYFCASSQAPTHNEQFFGPGTRLTVL.